These 8 T cell receptor beta chains came from one sample sequenced in a study of CD8 T cells in Susac syndrome. RNA, at about 0.45 to 1 ug, was reverse transcribed with random hexamers. TCRdb recomputed calls from the immunoSEQ multiplex PCR reads with MiXCR, one row per CDR3 protein. The sample yields 200,000 or so distinct CDR3 sequences, roughly 95% seen once. The sequencing input was CD4+ T cells from PBMCs. These TCRs come from a human donor with multiple sclerosis.

The rearrangement links TRBV30 to TRBJ1-2; a weak D match, TRBD1 (5 bases). Trimming cost V 4 bases and J 2 bases, with 11 bases left between them. Germline CDR1 GTSNPN, CDR2 SVGIG (reference sequence). The CDR3 extends over 13 amino acids. This chain's CDR3 is CAWIGQGNYGYTF. CDR3 DNA sequence: TGTGCCTGGATTGGGCAGGGAAACTATGGCTACACCTTC.

This rearrangement joins TRBV25-1 to TRBJ2-4; TRBD2 agrees at 14 bases. Germline V gives CDR1 MGHDK, CDR2 SYGVNS. After removal of 9 bases from V and 7 bases from J, the junction contained 8 bases not matched to a gene. The length of the CDR3 is 15 residues. DNA of the CDR3: TGTGCCAGTGCCGGGACTAGCGGGAGTCGGAACATTCAGTACTTC. It specifies CASAGTSGSRNIQYF.

The chain uses TRBV6-2 or TRBV6-3 and TRBJ2-7; TRBD1 matches at 8 bases. Germline V gene lookup returns CDR1 MNHEY and CDR2 SVGEGT. The junction had 7 bases not matched to a gene; V was cut back by 5 bases and J by 4 bases. There are 14 residues in the CDR3. The CDR3 sequence: CASSGQGLGYEQYF. The CDR3 DNA reads TGTGCCAGCAGTGGACAGGGCTTGGGGTACGAGCAGTACTTC.

The V and J genes are TRBV9 and TRBJ2-5; 7 bases are shared with TRBD1. Germline V gives CDR1 SGDLS, CDR2 YYNGEE. The CDR3 is 15 amino acids. The trim removed 3 bases at V and 4 bases at J, leaving 9 bases unmatched. This CDR3 is CASSAQQGWTETQYF. The CDR3 DNA is TGTGCCAGCAGCGCCCAACAGGGGTGGACAGAGACCCAGTACTTC.

This clonotype appeared a single time. The J gene is TRBJ2-7, the V gene TRBV1; TRBD1 is taken as the D call from the table, unchecked against the DNA. TRBV1 is a documented pseudogene. The CDR3 spans 13 residues. Written as DNA, the CDR3 is TGCACCAGCAGCCAGGGACAGGGCCACGAGCAGTACTTC. It codes for CTSSQGQGHEQYF.

CDR3 region: CASSQLTAGEQFF. The CDR3, as DNA: TGTGCCAGCAGTCAGCTCACAGCTGGTGAGCAGTTCTTC. The rearrangement joins TRBV27 to TRBJ2-1; D gene ambiguous. With 5 bases removed from V and 9 bases from J, the gap between germline ends came to 14 bases. The germline V gene has CDR1 MNHEY and CDR2 SMNVEV (reference sequence). CDR3 size: 13 residues.

This clonotype was seen only a few times. This sequence joins TRBV7-3 and TRBJ2-6; D call uncertain. The germline gives CDR1 SGHTA, CDR2 FQGTGA. V was trimmed by 3 bases and J by 4 bases, leaving 4 bases between them. The CDR3 is 13 amino acids. CDR3 bases: TGTGCCAGCAGCTTCCGAGGGGCCAACGTCCTGACTTTC. Residues: CASSFRGANVLTF.

V gene TRBV7-3 combines with J gene TRBJ1-1; 9 bases are a match to TRBD1. The CDR3 sequence is 14 residues long. In germline, CDR1 is SGHTA, CDR2 FQGTGA. With 5 bases clipped from V and 4 bases from J, the junction kept 5 bases outside the gene matches. The DNA of the CDR3 is TGTGCCAGCAGCGTTACAGGGGGCCGCACTGAAGCTTTCTTT. Protein: CASSVTGGRTEAFF.